This note documents a single TCR beta chain sequence. The data were produced by immunoSEQ multiplex PCR, yet TCRdb's version contains in-frame clones alone and is incomplete. The table includes around 340,000 clones, about nine tenths detected once. The data belong to a study of blood T cell repertoires in COVID-19. The sample was PBMCs or T cells enriched from blood (not recorded which). The sequence came from a young woman who had been exposed to COVID-19.

The CDR3 bases are TGTGCCAGCAGTTTTAGCGGGGACGCGTACTTC. As protein: CASSFSGDAYF. The chain joins TRBV28 to TRBJ2-4, with TRBD2 matching 8 bases. The CDR3 loop spans 11 amino acids. Germline CDR1 MDHEN, CDR2 SYDVKM. Germline trimming cut 3 bases from V and 15 bases from J; bases unmatched to any gene: 4.